Presented here are 21 T cell receptor beta chains from one specimen sequenced in a study of blood T cells in healthy people across ages. It was with a sample-barcoded 5' primer and a J-beta primer mix that a second PCR of about 6 to 12 cycles was run. MiXCR, run by TCRdb on the 5' RACE reads, gives a single entry per CDR3 protein. The sample lists about 1.4 million distinct CDR3 sequences; roughly 60% were seen once. The specimen was blood. The receptor source for this set is a young man in good health.

A remark on this clonotype: The junction departs from germline at one end; a sequencing error may be responsible. The chain uses TRBV28 and TRBJ1-4, with 8 nucleotides matching TRBD1. CDR1 and CDR2 (germline): MDHEN, SYDVKM. The CDR3 covers 14 residues. In DNA form, the CDR3 reads TGTGCCAGCAGCCCGACAGGGGTGAATGAAAATCTGTTTTTT. It specifies CASSPTGVNENLFF.

The CDR3 loop reads CASSVAPYNSPLHF. CDR3 DNA sequence: TGTGCCAGCAGCGTAGCCCCATATAATTCACCCCTCCACTTT. The V and J genes are TRBV9 and TRBJ1-6; D remains unclear. Trimming took off 0 bases at V and 4 bases at J, with 5 bases between the two ends. CDR1 SGDLS and CDR2 YYNGEE come from the germline V gene. The CDR3 contains 14 residues.

This clonotype was seen a single time. This chain connects TRBV24-1 to TRBJ2-1, with TRBD2 matching 8 bases. The end of the DNA aligns better with TRBJ2-7, so the J call may be wrong. This CDR3 is 13 amino acids long. Germline assignment: CDR1 KGHDR and CDR2 SFDVKD. The CDR3 loop is CATTSSGGHEQYF. CDR3 bases: TGTGCCACCACCAGCTCGGGGGGGCATGAGCAGTACTTC.

This chain links TRBV7-2 with TRBJ1-5; D perhaps matches TRBD1 (6 bases). V was shortened by 0 bases and J by 3 bases, with 18 bases between the two germline ends. CDR1 and CDR2 from the germline V gene are SGHTA and FQGNSA. This CDR3 has 18 residues. This CDR3 is CASSLAKDSNEYNQPQHF. The CDR3 DNA sequence: TGTGCCAGCAGCTTAGCGAAGGACAGCAACGAATACAATCAGCCCCAGCATTTT. The full variable domain, in which reference TRBV7-2 and TRBJ1-5 provide the parts outside the CDR3, is GAGVSQSPSNKVTEKGKDVELRCDPISGHTALYWYRQSLGQGLEFLIYFQGNSAPDKSGLPSDRFSAERTGGSVSTLTIQRTQQEDSAVYLCASSLAKDSNEYNQPQHFGDGTRLSIL.

The V and J genes are TRBV12-3 or TRBV12-4 and TRBJ2-1; no definite D call. The V end was cut by 2 bases, the J end by 13 bases, with 12 bases between. The CDR3 covers 12 residues. CDR3 loop: CASSLLGSQQFF. The CDR3 bases are TGTGCCAGCAGTTTACTCGGGTCCCAACAGTTCTTC.

The V gene is TRBV2, the J gene TRBJ2-4; 8 bases match TRBD1. CDR3 length equals 17 residues. V dropped 10 bases and J dropped 1; count of bases not matched to a gene: 15. Germline V gives CDR1 SNHLY, CDR2 FYNNEI. The CDR3 region is CATRTGLSGVAKNIQYF. In DNA form, the CDR3 reads TGTGCCACCCGGACAGGGTTGAGCGGCGTGGCCAAAAACATTCAGTACTTC.

In DNA form, the CDR3 reads TGTGCCAGCAGTTCCGACAGGGTAATTCAGCCCCAGCATTTT. Protein: CASSSDRVIQPQHF. This chain connects TRBV28 to TRBJ1-5; TRBD1 matches at 7 bases. CDR1 is MDHEN and CDR2 is SYDVKM in the germline V gene. This CDR3 is 14 amino acids long. J lost 6 bases, V lost 4 bases, and 6 bases had no gene match.

Points on this clonotype: One end of the junction is discordant with germline, which a read error may explain. The J gene is TRBJ1-2, the V gene TRBV7-9; 7 nucleotides match TRBD1. The CDR3 spans 16 residues. Germline CDR1 is SEHNR and CDR2 is FQNEAQ (reference sequence). The CDR3 here is CASSLIATGEFYGHTF. The CDR3 bases are TGTGCCAGCAGCTTAATTGCAACAGGGGAATTCTATGGCCACACCTTC.

This clonotype has just a few counts. V gene TRBV6-1 combines with J gene TRBJ2-3, with 12 bases matching TRBD2. This CDR3 has 14 residues. Germline CDR1 reads MNHNS; CDR2 reads SASEGT. The V and J ends lost 6 bases and 6 bases, in that order; junction bases with no gene match: 4. The CDR3 coding sequence is TGTGCCAGCAGGTTAACTAGCGGGGGGGATACGCAGTATTTT. This codes for CASRLTSGGDTQYF.

The chain has TRBV12-3 or TRBV12-4 and TRBJ2-5, with D perhaps assigned TRBD1 or TRBD2 (5 bases each). The tail of the sequence fits TRBJ2-7 better, so the J call may be wrong. CDR3 length: 12 residues. The CDR3 DNA is TGTGCCAGCAGTTTTCACGGGACCGAGCAGTACTTC. The encoded protein is CASSFHGTEQYF.

The V and J genes are TRBV3-1 and TRBJ1-2, with D possibly matching TRBD1 (6 bases). The CDR3 has 14 residues. V was shortened by 3 bases and J by 6 bases, with 14 bases between the two germline ends. The germline V gene has CDR1 LGHDT and CDR2 YNNKEL (reference sequence). The CDR3 is CASSQGRGGHGYTF. For the CDR3, the DNA is TGTGCCAGCAGCCAGGGTCGGGGGGGGCATGGCTACACCTTC.

V usage is TRBV11-1 and J usage is TRBJ2-5; D gene uncertain. The J call is doubtful: the DNA matches TRBJ2-7 better. Germline assignment: CDR1 SGHAT and CDR2 FQDESV (reference sequence). The CDR3 has 11 residues. This CDR3 reads CASRKTHEQYF. CDR3 DNA: TGTGCCAGCAGAAAAACCCACGAGCAGTACTTC.

This clonotype has just a few counts. This sequence joins TRBV12-3 or TRBV12-4 and TRBJ2-1, with a weak D call TRBD1 (5 bases). Between the trimmed V and J ends, which lost 4 bases and 0 bases, there was a span of 10 bases. CDR3 size: 15 residues. CDR3 residues: CASSYDSSSYNEQFF. In DNA, the CDR3 is TGTGCCAGCAGTTATGACAGTAGCTCCTACAATGAGCAGTTCTTC.

The chain is built from TRBV7-9 and TRBJ1-4; D is perhaps TRBD1 (5 bases). In germline, CDR1 is SEHNR, CDR2 FQNEAQ (reference sequence). Trimming removed 5 bases from V and 5 bases from J, with 12 bases in between. The CDR3 spans 14 residues. CDR3 sequence reads: CASSDRGRNEKLFF. The CDR3 nucleotides are TGTGCCAGCAGCGACAGAGGACGCAATGAAAAACTGTTTTTT.

This sequence joins TRBV15 and TRBJ2-2; 7 nucleotides match TRBD2. The CDR3 is made up of 14 amino acids. V trimming: 1 base; J trimming: 5 bases; junction bases outside the gene matches: 1. The V gene's germline CDR1 is LNHNV and CDR2 YYDKDF (reference sequence). The CDR3 sequence: CATSRGGGTGELFF. CDR3 bases: TGTGCCACCAGCAGAGGGGGGGGAACCGGGGAGCTGTTTTTT.

This rearrangement joins TRBV6-6 to TRBJ2-7; D remains ambiguous. CDR1 is MNHNY, CDR2 SVGAGI, per germline (reference sequence). With 4 bases removed from V and 7 bases from J, the gap between germline ends came to 8 bases. The CDR3 spans 11 residues. The CDR3 here is CASSLMEEQYF. As DNA, the CDR3 is TGTGCCAGCAGTTTGATGGAGGAGCAGTACTTC.

The chain carries TRBV6-5 and TRBJ2-5; D unclear. This CDR3 is built from 12 residues. CDR1 is MNHEY, CDR2 SVGAGI, per germline. Trimming pared 4 bases from V and 4 bases from J, leaving 7 bases between. DNA of the CDR3: TGTGCCAGCAGTTCTTATGGAGAGACCCAGTACTTC. It codes for CASSSYGETQYF.

This clonotype has just a few counts. The chain combines TRBV6-5 with TRBJ2-3; TRBD2 might be the D (5 bases). CDR3 length: 13 residues. V dropped 6 bases and J dropped 4 bases, with 11 bases sitting between them. From germline, CDR1 is MNHEY and CDR2 SVGAGI. In nucleotides, the CDR3 is TGTGCCAGCAGATTACTAGGCGCAGATACGCAGTATTTT. It yields the protein CASRLLGADTQYF.

In regard to this clonotype: A junction boundary mismatches the germline segment, possibly from a read error. The rearrangement uses TRBV27 and TRBJ2-7, with D possibly being TRBD1 (5 bases). Germline V gives CDR1 MNHEY, CDR2 SMNVEV (reference sequence). The CDR3 sequence is 13 residues long. For the CDR3, the DNA is TGTGTCAGCAGAGGTCAGGGAACCTACGAGCAGTACTTC. Its protein product is CVSRGQGTYEQYF.

This clonotype has just a few counts. This chain's CDR3 is CATSSSTPWEGTEAFF. Here the CDR3 DNA reads TGTGCCACCAGCAGCTCGACTCCTTGGGAGGGCACTGAAGCTTTCTTT. J is TRBJ1-1 and V is TRBV15, with D uncertain. V dropped 3 bases and J dropped 4 bases, with 18 bases sitting between them. The CDR3 runs 16 residues. The germline CDR1 and CDR2 sequences are LNHNV and YYDKDF (reference sequence).

The V gene is TRBV20-1, the J gene TRBJ2-1; no clear D gene. The ends were cut back, 0 bases at V and 2 bases at J, with 14 bases in the middle. In germline, CDR1 is DFQATT, CDR2 SNEGSKA (reference sequence). The CDR3 covers 16 residues. Here the CDR3 DNA reads TGCAGTGCTAGAGATCTGGAACATCTAGCCTACAATGAGCAGTTCTTC. Translation gives CSARDLEHLAYNEQFF.